The 14 T cell receptor beta chains below were found in one sample sequenced in a study of blood T cell repertoires in COVID-19. Here immunoSEQ multiplex PCR was the method, and the copy in TCRdb shows in-frame clones only, minus some. The sample shows some 150,000 clones, 70% to 80% of them seen only once. The source material was peripheral blood. Every receptor here comes from a woman in her 70s with COVID-19, enrolled during active disease.

V usage is TRBV7-9 and J usage is TRBJ2-1; TRBD1 matches 8 bases. The CDR3 length is 16 residues. Germline V gives CDR1 SEHNR, CDR2 FQNEAQ (reference sequence). V shed 4 bases and J 4 bases; nucleotides not matched to a gene: 9. CDR3 sequence reads: CASSSSRDRTYNEQFF. CDR3 DNA sequence: TGTGCCAGCAGCTCATCGCGGGACAGGACATACAATGAGCAGTTCTTC.

This clone was detected once. The CDR3 reads CASSPEGLGTDTQYF. The CDR3 DNA sequence: TGTGCCAGCAGCCCTGAGGGCTTGGGCACAGATACGCAGTATTTT. This sequence joins TRBV21-1 and TRBJ2-3; TRBD2 reflects the table's D call only, with no check against the DNA. TRBV21-1 is given as a pseudogene. The CDR3 runs to 15 residues.

The rearrangement joins TRBV7-2 to TRBJ1-3; D remains unclear. V was cut by 5 bases and J by 6 bases, with 11 bases left in between. CDR1 is SGHTA, CDR2 FQGNSA, per germline. The CDR3 is made up of 13 amino acids. In nucleotides, the CDR3 is TGTGCCAGCAGCCCGCGGACTGCAAACACCATATATTTT. Protein: CASSPRTANTIYF.

This clone was seen just once. V gene TRBV3-1 (or the pseudogene TRBV3-2) combines with J gene TRBJ1-3; maybe TRBD1 (5 bases). The CDR3 length is 15 residues. Trimming left V 4 bases short and J 0 bases short, with 10 bases between. The germline V gene encodes CDR1 LGHDT and CDR2 YNNKEL (reference sequence). The CDR3 is CASSLEGFSGNTIYF. In DNA form, the CDR3 reads TGTGCCAGCAGCCTGGAGGGGTTCTCTGGAAACACCATATATTTT.

The chain recombines TRBV29-1 with TRBJ1-1; D unresolved. CDR1 and CDR2 (germline): SQVTM, ANQGSEA. The V end was cut by 7 bases, the J end by 1 base, with 16 bases between. The CDR3 contains 14 residues. CDR3 in DNA: TGCAGCGCCTGGTTGGGCAATTCGAACACTGAAGCTTTCTTT. It codes for CSAWLGNSNTEAFF.

The chain uses TRBV19 and TRBJ2-5, with D possibly TRBD2 on 6 matching bases. The V gene's germline CDR1 is LNHDA and CDR2 SQIVND (reference sequence). The CDR3 is 15 amino acids. V lost 6 bases, J lost 2 bases, and 16 bases lay in between. The DNA of the CDR3 is TGTGCCAGTAGCCCCGGAGGGACCAAGCAAGAGACCCAGTACTTC. Amino acid sequence: CASSPGGTKQETQYF.

The chain couples TRBV6-1 to TRBJ2-5, with a weak D call TRBD1 (5 bases). This CDR3 region has 15 residues. With 3 bases removed from V and 6 bases from J, the gap between germline ends came to 17 bases. Germline CDR1 is MNHNS and CDR2 is SASEGT. DNA for the CDR3: TGTGCCAGCAGTGACGCGGCCCTGGCAGGGAAGACCCAGTACTTC. It is translated as CASSDAALAGKTQYF.

The chain is built from TRBV28 and TRBJ2-1; 14 bases line up with TRBD2. The V segment lost 3 bases and the J segment 7 bases; nucleotides outside the gene matches: 2. This CDR3 has 15 amino acids. Germline V lookup: CDR1 MDHEN, CDR2 SYDVKM. CDR3 coding DNA: TGTGCCAGCAGTTTCCGACTAGCGGGGGGGAATGAGCAGTTCTTC. This sequence encodes CASSFRLAGGNEQFF.

The J gene is TRBJ2-3, the V gene TRBV4-1; perhaps TRBD2 as D (5 bases). This CDR3 has 17 amino acids. Trimming left V 5 bases short and J 2 bases short, with 20 bases between. Germline assignment: CDR1 MGHRA and CDR2 YSYEKL. CDR3 amino acids: CASSRGPGLVNTDTQYF. For the CDR3, the DNA is TGCGCCAGCAGCAGAGGTCCAGGACTCGTTAACACAGATACGCAGTATTTT.

The chain carries TRBV30 and TRBJ2-5, with D perhaps TRBD1 (6 bases). The CDR3 is 16 amino acids. V lost 0 bases and J 2 bases, leaving 16 bases between the germline ends. Germline CDR1 and CDR2: GTSNPN and SVGIG (reference sequence). The CDR3, as DNA: TGTGCCTGGAGTGTACTGTATGGGGGCGATCAAGAGACCCAGTACTTC. Translated: CAWSVLYGGDQETQYF.

The CDR3 coding sequence is TGTGCCTGGAGTCCCTCGGGGGGGGCGAGTCCGGCTTTCTTT. Amino acid sequence: CAWSPSGGASPAFF. The chain couples TRBV30 to TRBJ1-1; possibly TRBD1 for D (6 bases). Trimming removed 2 bases from V and 11 bases from J, with 21 bases in between. The CDR3 runs 14 residues. Germline V gene sequence: CDR1 GTSNPN, CDR2 SVGIG (reference sequence).

This clone was detected only once. CDR3 DNA: TGTGCCAGTAGTACCGCCGACAGGGGAAACATTCAGTACTTC. As protein: CASSTADRGNIQYF. The V call is TRBV19, the J call TRBJ2-4; TRBD1 matches 8 bases. The germline V gene encodes CDR1 LNHDA and CDR2 SQIVND (reference sequence). CDR3 size: 14 residues. Germline trimming cut 4 bases from V and 6 bases from J; bases unmatched to any gene: 5.

The chain links TRBV9 to TRBJ1-2; the match to TRBD1 covers 7 bases. The CDR3 length is 13 residues. The germline CDR1 and CDR2 sequences are SGDLS and YYNGEE. The V segment lost 3 bases and the J segment 3 bases; nucleotides outside the gene matches: 2. The DNA for the CDR3 is TGTGCCAGCAGCGAGGGGACAGACTATGGCTACACCTTC. Protein: CASSEGTDYGYTF.

This clone was recorded only once. The rearrangement joins TRBV6-2 or TRBV6-3 to TRBJ2-6; D perhaps matches TRBD2 (6 bases). V dropped 2 bases and J dropped 5 bases, with 7 bases sitting between them. The CDR3 runs 14 residues. CDR1 is MNHEY and CDR2 is SVGEGT in the germline V gene. The CDR3 nucleotides are TGTGCCAGCAGTTACGCGGGAAGGGCCAACGTCCTGACTTTC. Translating gives CASSYAGRANVLTF.